These 29 T cell receptor beta chains share one sample of origin, sequenced in a study of T cell responses to AZD1222 COVID-19 vaccine. Libraries were prepared by immunoSEQ multiplex PCR; TCRdb keeps only in-frame clonotypes and omits some of them. The sample shows tens of thousands of clones, around 80% of them seen only once. The sequencing used peripheral blood, collected on day 0 of AZD1222 vaccination. Receptors were obtained from an adult in good health.

The chain employs TRBV19 and TRBJ1-6; D unresolved. Looked up from germline, CDR1 is LNHDA and CDR2 is SQIVND (reference sequence). The CDR3 totals 15 residues. Trimming removed 6 bases from V and 11 bases from J, with 20 bases in between. DNA of the CDR3: TGTGCCAGTAGCCCCTCAGCCAGAATTGGGACACCCCTCCACTTT. This translates into CASSPSARIGTPLHF.

This clone was detected only a few times. The chain couples TRBV7-2 to TRBJ1-5; 7 bases are a match to TRBD1. From germline, CDR1 is SGHTA and CDR2 FQGNSA. Germline trimming cut 4 bases from V and 3 bases from J; bases unmatched to any gene: 12. The CDR3 has 17 amino acids. The CDR3 DNA sequence: TGTGCCAGCAGCTACCAACACAGGGGTAAGGACAATCAGCCCCAGCATTTT. Protein sequence: CASSYQHRGKDNQPQHF.

By sample fraction, this clone is medium-sized (0.01 to 0.1%). The chain recombines TRBV1 with TRBJ2-7; no check of the table's D call, TRBD2, against the DNA was made. TRBV1 is recorded as a pseudogene. CDR3 size: 14 residues. The CDR3 reads CTSSQGLAAYEQYF. The CDR3 region has the DNA TGCACCAGCAGCCAAGGACTAGCGGCCTACGAGCAGTACTTC.

Remarks on this clone: Sequence at one end of the junction differs from germline and may be a read error. The chain joins TRBV11-1 to TRBJ1-1, with D possibly TRBD1 on 6 matching bases. Germline V gene lookup returns CDR1 SGHAT and CDR2 FQDESV (reference sequence). The CDR3 length is 14 residues. The CDR3 nucleotides are TGTGCCAGCAACTTAGCGGGACAGAACACTGAAGCTTTCTTT. As protein: CASNLAGQNTEAFF.

This clone was detected a few times. The chain couples TRBV9 to TRBJ2-7, with a tentative D call TRBD1 (5 bases). V was trimmed by 4 bases and J by 0 bases, leaving 11 bases between them. The germline V gene encodes CDR1 SGDLS and CDR2 YYNGEE. The CDR3 totals 14 residues. CDR3 region: CASSPLGHSYEQYF. CDR3 DNA: TGTGCCAGCAGCCCCCTCGGACACTCCTACGAGCAGTACTTC.

The chain has TRBV4-3 and TRBJ2-1; D might be TRBD1 (5 bases). CDR1 is LGHNA, CDR2 YSLEER, per germline. The CDR3 length is 16 residues. Trimming stripped 0 bases from V and 5 bases from J, with 14 bases between. This chain's CDR3 is CASSQDFRVENNEQFF. CDR3 nucleotide sequence: TGCGCCAGCAGCCAAGATTTCAGGGTTGAGAACAATGAGCAGTTCTTC.

This chain joins TRBV19 and TRBJ1-1, with a weak D call TRBD1 (6 bases). Trimming pared 2 bases from V and 1 base from J, leaving 11 bases between. CDR3 length: 15 amino acids. In germline, CDR1 is LNHDA, CDR2 SQIVND (reference sequence). For the CDR3, the DNA is TGTGCCAGTAGTATACTCACGACAGGGAACACTGAAGCTTTCTTT. Encoded protein: CASSILTTGNTEAFF.

This clone appeared once. The rearrangement links TRBV5-1 to TRBJ2-1; 13 nucleotides agree with TRBD2. The CDR3 runs 16 residues. Germline V gene sequence: CDR1 SGHRS, CDR2 YFSETQ. V trimming: 3 bases; J trimming: 10 bases; junction bases outside the gene matches: 10. In nucleotides, the CDR3 is TGCGCCAGCAGCTCCACCGGGACTAGCGGGAAGGTGGAGCAGTTCTTC. The encoded protein is CASSSTGTSGKVEQFF. The variable domain in full, with the rest retrieved from reference TRBV5-1 and TRBJ2-1, is KAGVTQTPRYLIKTRGQQVTLSCSPISGHRSVSWYQQTPGQGLQFLFEYFSETQRNKGNFPGRFSGRQFSNSRSEMNVSTLELGDSALYLCASSSTGTSGKVEQFFGPGTRLTVL.

This rearrangement joins TRBV5-1 to TRBJ2-2, with D perhaps matching TRBD2 (7 bases). The CDR3 contains 15 residues. Per the germline V gene, CDR1 is SGHRS and CDR2 is YFSETQ. V was pared by 1 base and J by 2 bases, with 9 bases between. CDR3 region: CASSLTGGNTGELFF. The CDR3 DNA follows: TGCGCCAGCAGCTTGACGGGGGGCAACACCGGGGAGCTGTTTTTT.

The rearrangement links TRBV24-1 to TRBJ1-4; D ambiguous. The CDR3 spans 13 residues. The ends were cut back, 7 bases at V and 0 bases at J, with 5 bases in the middle. Per the germline V gene, CDR1 is KGHDR and CDR2 is SFDVKD. The CDR3 loop reads CATRVATNEKLFF. As DNA, the CDR3 is TGTGCCACCAGGGTTGCAACTAATGAAAAACTGTTTTTT.

This clone has a handful of counts. This chain connects TRBV6-5 to TRBJ2-7; a possible D gene is TRBD1 (6 bases). The CDR3 totals 14 residues. Germline CDR1 reads MNHEY; CDR2 reads SVGAGI. Trimming took 5 bases from V and 1 from J, leaving 12 bases between them. The CDR3 DNA reads as TGTGCCAGCAGTCCCAACAGGGCATCCTACGAGCAGTACTTC. It encodes CASSPNRASYEQYF.

The chain carries TRBV5-1 and TRBJ1-1; 8 nucleotides line up with TRBD1. CDR1 is SGHRS and CDR2 is YFSETQ in the germline V gene. The CDR3 totals 14 residues. V shed 5 bases and J 4 bases; nucleotides not matched to a gene: 7. The CDR3 DNA reads as TGCGCCAGCAGACAGACAGGGGCAGGCACTGAAGCTTTCTTT. It is translated as CASRQTGAGTEAFF.

The chain carries TRBV19 and TRBJ2-2, with D perhaps TRBD1 or TRBD2 (5 bases each). The germline V gene has CDR1 LNHDA and CDR2 SQIVND (reference sequence). The CDR3 has 14 residues. V lost 7 bases, J lost 3 bases, and 12 bases lay in between. DNA for the CDR3: TGTGCCAGTAAACGGGACCGGGACACCGGGGAGCTGTTTTTT. Translation: CASKRDRDTGELFF.

CDR3 nucleotide sequence: TGTGCCAGCAGTTTAAGTGTGGGGGAGCTGTTTTTT. Translating it yields CASSLSVGELFF. This rearrangement joins TRBV28 to TRBJ2-2; no reliable D call. The V end lost 2 bases, the J end lost 8 bases, and 6 bases lay between the germline ends. The CDR3 contains 12 residues. Germline assignment: CDR1 MDHEN and CDR2 SYDVKM.

The chain combines TRBV5-4 with TRBJ1-2, with D unresolved. The V gene's germline CDR1 is SGHNT and CDR2 YYREEE (reference sequence). The CDR3 loop spans 15 amino acids. V lost 2 bases, J lost 1 base, and 12 bases lay in between. The DNA of the CDR3 is TGTGCCAGCAGCTTACCCCCTTCCAGTAACTATGGCTACACCTTC. Its protein is CASSLPPSSNYGYTF.

V usage is TRBV14 and J usage is TRBJ1-2, with no clear D. The CDR3 sequence is 13 residues long. The germline V gene encodes CDR1 SGHDN and CDR2 FVKESK. V was shortened by 4 bases and J by 4 bases, with 10 bases between the two germline ends. In nucleotides, the CDR3 is TGTGCCAGCAGCCCCCAAGACCGCTATGGCTACACCTTC. Its protein is CASSPQDRYGYTF.

The chain couples TRBV28 to TRBJ1-2, with D maybe TRBD1 (5 bases). V was shortened by 6 bases and J by 8 bases, with 25 bases between the two germline ends. The germline V gene encodes CDR1 MDHEN and CDR2 SYDVKM. The CDR3 sequence is 16 residues long. This CDR3 reads CASSLDTRVGSGGYTF. CDR3 in DNA: TGTGCCAGCAGCTTGGACACCAGGGTTGGATCCGGAGGCTACACCTTC.

V and J are TRBV6-5 and TRBJ1-5; 7 bases agree with TRBD1. V dropped 7 bases and J dropped 5; count of bases not matched to a gene: 5. Per the germline V gene, CDR1 is MNHEY and CDR2 is SVGAGI. The CDR3 sequence is 13 residues long. The CDR3 sequence: CASKRDRDQPQHF. CDR3 nucleotide sequence: TGTGCCAGCAAGAGGGACAGAGATCAGCCCCAGCATTTT.

This chain joins TRBV6-1 and TRBJ1-4; D is unresolved. Between the trimmed V and J ends, which lost 0 bases and 9 bases, there was a span of 14 bases. CDR1 is MNHNS, CDR2 SASEGT, per germline. The CDR3 runs 15 residues. CDR3 amino acids: CASSEATGSAQKLFF. The CDR3 DNA reads as TGTGCCAGCAGTGAAGCGACGGGCTCAGCTCAAAAACTGTTTTTT.

The sample holds one count of this clone. The chain employs TRBV6-5 and TRBJ1-6; the D is unclear. V gave up 0 bases and J gave up 2 bases, with 8 bases separating them. This CDR3 contains 16 residues. CDR1 and CDR2 from the germline V gene are MNHEY and SVGAGI. CDR3 DNA: TGTGCCAGCAGTTACTCCAGAGAACCCTATAATTCACCCCTCCACTTT. The encoded protein is CASSYSREPYNSPLHF.

This chain joins TRBV5-4 and TRBJ2-1; D perhaps matches TRBD2 (5 bases). The CDR3 runs to 12 residues. Per germline, CDR1 SGHNT and CDR2 YYREEE (reference sequence). V was cut by 0 bases and J by 8 bases, with 6 bases left in between. CDR3 coding DNA: TGTGCCAGCAGCTTGGTCGGGGATGAGCAGTTCTTC. Its protein is CASSLVGDEQFF.

The chain uses TRBV7-9 and TRBJ2-5, with D perhaps TRBD2 (6 bases). This CDR3 has 14 amino acids. From germline, CDR1 is SEHNR and CDR2 FQNEAQ (reference sequence). Deletions cut 3 bases from V and 4 bases from J, with 12 bases between. The CDR3 DNA reads TGTGCCAGCAGCTTCACCCAGGGAGGAGAGACCCAGTACTTC. Its translation: CASSFTQGGETQYF.

This clone was observed a single time. The chain has TRBV12-3 or TRBV12-4 and TRBJ1-2; TRBD1 matches at 7 bases. J gave up 4 bases and V 5 bases, and 4 bases lay outside the gene matches. The CDR3 is made up of 13 amino acids. The CDR3 sequence: CASSVQGFYGYTF. The CDR3 bases are TGTGCCAGCAGTGTACAGGGGTTCTATGGCTACACCTTC.

In this sample, this clone turned up once. The rearrangement links TRBV7-3 to TRBJ1-1, with D tentatively TRBD1 (6 bases). This CDR3 has 17 residues. V was shortened by 5 bases and J by 0 bases, with 19 bases between the two germline ends. CDR1 SGHTA and CDR2 FQGTGA come from the germline V gene. This CDR3 reads CASSPGRVGQLNTEAFF. The CDR3 DNA is TGTGCCAGCAGCCCTGGCCGTGTCGGACAGCTGAACACTGAAGCTTTCTTT.

CDR3 nucleotides: TGTGCCAGTAGTATATGGGGCGCAGCTAACTATGGCTACACCTTC. This encodes CASSIWGAANYGYTF. This chain links TRBV19 with TRBJ1-2; a weak D match, TRBD1 (5 bases). Germline V CDR1 and CDR2: LNHDA, SQIVND (reference sequence). CDR3 length: 15 amino acids. Trimming took off 2 bases at V and 0 bases at J, with 10 bases between the two ends.

This clone was seen a single time. The V call is TRBV18, the J call TRBJ1-5, with D maybe TRBD1 (6 bases). The germline V gene encodes CDR1 KGHSH and CDR2 LQKENI. V was pared by 1 base and J by 6 bases, with 13 bases between. This CDR3 has 15 amino acids. CDR3 coding DNA: TGTGCCAGCTCACCACAGGGGGGGGAAAGTCAGCCCCAGCATTTT. It encodes CASSPQGGESQPQHF.

The chain has TRBV6-6 and TRBJ1-5; the match to TRBD1 covers 9 bases. Germline values: CDR1 MNHNY, CDR2 SVGAGI (reference sequence). V dropped 2 bases and J dropped 14; count of bases not matched to a gene: 4. This CDR3 comprises 12 residues. The CDR3 loop reads CASSYTQGAKHF. CDR3 sequence (DNA): TGTGCCAGCAGTTACACACAGGGGGCGAAGCATTTT.

The chain joins TRBV29-1 to TRBJ2-2; unclear D gene. This CDR3 has 11 amino acids. Per germline, CDR1 SQVTM and CDR2 ANQGSEA. V shed 4 bases and J shed 5 bases, with 5 bases lying between them. The CDR3 sequence is CSVGRTGELFF. CDR3 in DNA: TGCAGCGTTGGTCGGACCGGGGAGCTGTTTTTT.

The gene calls are TRBV19 and TRBJ2-1, with a weak D call TRBD2 (5 bases). V lost 2 bases and J 4 bases, leaving 12 bases between the germline ends. Germline lookup yields CDR1 LNHDA and CDR2 SQIVND (reference sequence). The CDR3 runs to 15 residues. The CDR3 DNA follows: TGTGCCAGTAGTATAACCAGCGGCCAATACAATGAGCAGTTCTTC. Translation gives CASSITSGQYNEQFF. Full variable domain (outside the CDR3, taken from reference TRBV19 and TRBJ2-1): DGGITQSPKYLFRKEGQNVTLSCEQNLNHDAMYWYRQDPGQGLRLIYYSQIVNDFQKGDIAEGYSVSREKKESFPLTVTSAQKNPTAFYLCASSITSGQYNEQFFGPGTRLTVL.